The T cell receptor beta chain under discussion was sequenced for a study of regulatory T cells in long-lasting Graves disease. Findings and caveats of the study: Small numbers of samples may have cut accuracy. It was in persistent disease that TRBV28, TRBJ1-2 and TRBJ2-5 were favored.

In this sample, this clonotype turned up many times. Its antigen is unidentified. According to the study, TCR beta libraries were built with iRepertoire HTBI primers and CDR3-region Arm-PCR. Authors' data handling: Taken together, the samples had 60 or so TRBV and more than 11 TRBJ segments identified. TCRdb called the multiplex PCR reads again in MiXCR, with one record for every CDR3 protein. TCRdb, not the original authors, processed these V and J calls. Altogether approximately 400,000 distinct CDR3 sequences are present, roughly 25% being singletons, with the ten largest covering around 30%. V lost 2 bases and J lost 6; bases outside the gene matches: 3. CDR3 length equals 14 residues. Time point denoted: persistent/refractory GD, antithyroid drugs over 5 years with positive TRAb. RNA from PBMCs was the source of the TCR library.

This sample comprised peripheral blood mononuclear cells (PBMCs), obtained when the disease was refractory, from a patient treated with antithyroid drugs. The genes are TRBV12-3 or TRBV12-4 and TRBJ1-5; 8 nucleotides align to TRBD1. The clonotype comes from a middle-aged woman with Graves disease. CDR3 residues: CASSLQGAFQPQHF. In DNA form, the CDR3 reads TGTGCCAGCAGTTTACAGGGGGCCTTTCAGCCCCAGCATTTT.